These 22 T cell receptor beta chains came from one sample sequenced in a study of CD8+ T cells in alopecia areata. RNA was isolated and reverse transcribed to cDNA, the sequencing template. TCRdb's copy holds only in-frame clones and misses some; the assay was immunoSEQ multiplex PCR. In the table there are some 200,000 clones, more than 55% of which are singletons. Noted treatment: oral pan-JAK inhibitor, 5-10 mg twice daily. Sequencing used CD4+ T cells sorted from blood, obtained at week 4, from a patient treated with tofacitinib. These receptors were collected from a human donor with alopecia areata.

In this sample, this clone turned up a few times. This chain uses TRBV5-1 with TRBJ2-7, with 7 bases lining up with TRBD1. The V gene end was trimmed by 4 bases and the J gene end by 1 base; junction bases not matched to a gene: 5. CDR3 length equals 14 residues. Per the germline V gene, CDR1 is SGHRS and CDR2 is YFSETQ. CDR3 DNA sequence: TGCGCCAGCAGCGTACAGGGGTCGTCCTACGAGCAGTACTTC. Residues: CASSVQGSSYEQYF.

This clone was observed a handful of times. This chain links TRBV6-5 with TRBJ2-1, with TRBD1 matching 8 bases. The germline V gene encodes CDR1 MNHEY and CDR2 SVGAGI. The CDR3 sequence is 14 residues long. V was pared by 6 bases and J by 8 bases, with 9 bases of the junction left unmatched. DNA of the CDR3: TGTGCCAGCAGCCCCGGGACAGGTCCCCATGAGCAGTTCTTC. Amino acids: CASSPGTGPHEQFF.

V is TRBV5-1 and J is TRBJ1-1, with no clear D. Germline CDR1 SGHRS, CDR2 YFSETQ. Trimming removed 4 bases from V and 4 bases from J, with 14 bases in between. The CDR3 spans 14 residues. CDR3 residues: CASSPPLSGTEAFF. The CDR3 bases are TGCGCCAGCAGCCCACCCCTTTCGGGCACTGAAGCTTTCTTT.

The V call is TRBV30, the J call TRBJ2-2; D gene unclear. This CDR3 contains 15 residues. Germline V lookup: CDR1 GTSNPN, CDR2 SVGIG (reference sequence). With 0 bases removed from V and 4 bases from J, the gap between germline ends came to 12 bases. The CDR3 DNA sequence: TGTGCCTGGAGTGTACTGGGGTCGGGCACCGGGGAGCTGTTTTTT. It yields the protein CAWSVLGSGTGELFF.

This clone appeared many times. The chain recombines TRBV7-2 with TRBJ2-7; D uncertain. The CDR3 has 13 residues. Trimming took 1 base from V and 6 from J, leaving 10 bases between them. Germline CDR1 and CDR2: SGHTA and FQGNSA. CDR3 region: CASSLGRTSEQYF. DNA for the CDR3: TGTGCCAGCAGCTTAGGTCGTACGAGCGAGCAGTACTTC. The full variable domain, its missing parts supplied by reference TRBV7-2 and TRBJ2-7, is GAGVSQSPSNKVTEKGKDVELRCDPISGHTALYWYRQSLGQGLEFLIYFQGNSAPDKSGLPSDRFSAERTGGSVSTLTIQRTQQEDSAVYLCASSLGRTSEQYFGPGTRLTVT.

V usage is TRBV2 and J usage is TRBJ2-2; weak D call: TRBD1 (6 bases). The germline gives CDR1 SNHLY, CDR2 FYNNEI. The V end was cut by 7 bases, the J end by 3 bases, with 12 bases between. CDR3 length equals 14 residues. This CDR3 is CASMYRDDTGELFF. Written as DNA, the CDR3 is TGTGCCAGCATGTACAGGGATGACACCGGGGAGCTGTTTTTT. The full variable domain, in which reference TRBV2 and TRBJ2-2 provide the parts outside the CDR3, is EPEVTQTPSHQVTQMGQEVILRCVPISNHLYFYWYRQILGQKVEFLVSFYNNEISEKSEIFDDQFSVERPDGSNFTLKIRSTKLEDSAMYFCASMYRDDTGELFFGEGSRLTVL.

The chain employs TRBV30 and TRBJ2-3; the match to TRBD1 covers 7 bases. V lost 2 bases and J lost 10; bases outside the gene matches: 15. The CDR3 has 15 amino acids. The germline V gene encodes CDR1 GTSNPN and CDR2 SVGIG (reference sequence). CDR3 protein: CAWSPRTGLIPAQYF. The CDR3 DNA sequence: TGTGCCTGGAGTCCGCGGACAGGACTCATACCCGCGCAGTATTTT.

Only a few counts were recorded for this clone. The chain uses TRBV7-9 and TRBJ2-7; 7 bases map to TRBD1. Germline CDR1 and CDR2: SEHNR and FQNEAQ (reference sequence). Losses at the gene ends were 4 bases for V and 0 bases for J; bases not matched to a gene: 6. This CDR3 is 15 amino acids long. CDR3 in DNA: TGTGCCAGCAGCTCGGACAGGTCAGTCTCCTACGAGCAGTACTTC. Protein product: CASSSDRSVSYEQYF. The full variable domain, its missing parts supplied by reference TRBV7-9 and TRBJ2-7, is DTGVSQNPRHKITKRGQNVTFRCDPISEHNRLYWYRQTLGQGPEFLTYFQNEAQLEKSRLLSDRFSAERPKGSFSTLEIQRTEQGDSAMYLCASSSDRSVSYEQYFGPGTRLTVT.

The chain uses TRBV6-1 and TRBJ2-6, with unresolved D. Germline lookup yields CDR1 MNHNS and CDR2 SASEGT. V lost 6 bases and J 0 bases, leaving 9 bases between the germline ends. This CDR3 has 15 amino acids. CDR3 in amino acids: CASRLQNSGANVLTF. The CDR3 nucleotides read TGTGCCAGCAGATTACAGAACTCTGGGGCCAACGTCCTGACTTTC.

This clone was recorded a few times. Written as DNA, the CDR3 is TGTGCCAGCAGCAAACTCCCGAACAGCACAGATACGCAGTATTTT. Translation: CASSKLPNSTDTQYF. This chain joins TRBV21-1 and TRBJ2-3. TRBV21-1 is recorded as a pseudogene. CDR3 length: 15 residues.

V gene TRBV28 combines with J gene TRBJ1-2, with D unclear. CDR3 size: 15 residues. The germline CDR1 and CDR2 sequences are MDHEN and SYDVKM. With 8 bases removed from V and 1 base from J, the gap between germline ends came to 17 bases. The CDR3 nucleotides are TGTGCCAGCGAGACCCTGCGGAGCTTTAACTATGGCTACACCTTC. This encodes CASETLRSFNYGYTF.

The J gene is TRBJ1-1, the V gene TRBV5-4; D may be TRBD1 (5 bases). Deletions cut 4 bases from V and 0 bases from J, with 13 bases between. Germline V gene sequence: CDR1 SGHNT, CDR2 YYREEE (reference sequence). The CDR3 is 15 amino acids. The DNA of the CDR3 is TGTGCCAGCAGCCGCATTGAGGGGATGAACACTGAAGCTTTCTTT. It is translated as CASSRIEGMNTEAFF.

The chain couples TRBV29-1 to TRBJ2-6; D is unclear. Germline V gene data show CDR1 as SQVTM and CDR2 as ANQGSEA. Trimming stripped 1 base from V and 0 bases from J, with 7 bases between. The CDR3 has 15 residues. The CDR3 protein is CSVEGSGSGANVLTF. The CDR3 DNA sequence: TGCAGCGTTGAAGGGTCAGGCTCTGGGGCCAACGTCCTGACTTTC.

This chain links TRBV5-1 with TRBJ1-1; 7 nucleotides align to TRBD1. Per the germline V gene, CDR1 is SGHRS and CDR2 is YFSETQ. CDR3 length equals 15 residues. V shed 0 bases and J 4 bases; nucleotides not matched to a gene: 6. The DNA for the CDR3 is TGCGCCAGCAGCTTGGAGGGGACAGAGTTCACTGAAGCTTTCTTT. Its protein product is CASSLEGTEFTEAFF.

This clone showed up just once. The chain has TRBV7-9 and TRBJ2-7; 8 bases align to TRBD2. Germline V gene sequence: CDR1 SEHNR, CDR2 FQNEAQ (reference sequence). V lost 5 bases and J lost 5; bases outside the gene matches: 14. This CDR3 has 16 residues. The CDR3 DNA follows: TGTGCCAGCAGCGCGCGACGACTAGCGTATCAGGACGAGCAGTACTTC. Its translation is CASSARRLAYQDEQYF.

This clone was found a few times. The rearrangement uses TRBV7-2 and TRBJ1-2; D perhaps matches TRBD1 (5 bases). Trimming removed 1 base at V and 4 bases at J, with 10 bases between. The CDR3 consists of 14 residues. The germline V gene has CDR1 SGHTA and CDR2 FQGNSA. CDR3 sequence (DNA): TGTGCCAGCAGCTTAGGACAGCGCGGCTATGGCTACACCTTC. This sequence encodes CASSLGQRGYGYTF.

This clone was seen once. The chain carries TRBV29-1 and TRBJ2-7, with D possibly being TRBD1 (7 bases). Trimming pared 5 bases from V and 2 bases from J, leaving 13 bases between. Germline V lookup: CDR1 SQVTM, CDR2 ANQGSEA. The CDR3 covers 13 residues. For the CDR3, the DNA is TGCAGCGTTCGCCGCAGGGGGGCCTACGAGCAGTACTTC. It yields the protein CSVRRRGAYEQYF.

This clone was counted a few times. The chain is built from TRBV2 and TRBJ1-4, with D unresolved. This CDR3 spans 14 amino acids. The germline V gene has CDR1 SNHLY and CDR2 FYNNEI. Trimming removed 6 bases from V and 3 bases from J, with 11 bases in between. CDR3 region: CASRRRPANEKLFF. Written as DNA, the CDR3 is TGTGCCAGCAGAAGACGGCCGGCTAATGAAAAACTGTTTTTT. Full variable domain (remainder filled in from reference TRBV2 and TRBJ1-4): EPEVTQTPSHQVTQMGQEVILRCVPISNHLYFYWYRQILGQKVEFLVSFYNNEISEKSEIFDDQFSVERPDGSNFTLKIRSTKLEDSAMYFCASRRRPANEKLFFGSGTQLSVL.

This CDR3 is CASSLTGGYQETQYF. The CDR3 bases are TGTGCCAGCAGTTTGACAGGGGGCTACCAAGAGACCCAGTACTTC. The chain links TRBV28 to TRBJ2-5, with 10 bases identical to TRBD1. Germline trimming cut 3 bases from V and 0 bases from J; bases unmatched to any gene: 1. The germline V gene has CDR1 MDHEN and CDR2 SYDVKM. The CDR3 extends over 15 amino acids.

This chain joins TRBV5-1 and TRBJ1-2; TRBD1 aligns across 8 bases. The germline gives CDR1 SGHRS, CDR2 YFSETQ. V lost 4 bases and J lost 2; bases outside the gene matches: 4. The CDR3 spans 14 residues. CDR3 protein: CASSAGTGNYGYTF. The CDR3 DNA follows: TGCGCCAGCAGCGCCGGGACAGGAAACTATGGCTACACCTTC.

CDR3 DNA sequence: TGTGCCTGGAGTGTGGGCAGGGGTTATAGCAATCAGCCCCAGCATTTT. It encodes CAWSVGRGYSNQPQHF. The chain carries TRBV30 and TRBJ1-5, with a tentative D call TRBD1 (6 bases). This CDR3 is built from 16 residues. The ends were cut back, 0 bases at V and 0 bases at J, with 12 bases in the middle. Germline V gives CDR1 GTSNPN, CDR2 SVGIG (reference sequence).

The CDR3 DNA reads as TGTGCCTGGGGGGTCCTTACAGATACGCAGTATTTT. As protein: CAWGVLTDTQYF. This chain connects TRBV30 to TRBJ2-3, with D unclear. This CDR3 is built from 12 residues. With 5 bases removed from V and 3 bases from J, the gap between germline ends came to 9 bases. Germline CDR1 is GTSNPN and CDR2 is SVGIG (reference sequence).